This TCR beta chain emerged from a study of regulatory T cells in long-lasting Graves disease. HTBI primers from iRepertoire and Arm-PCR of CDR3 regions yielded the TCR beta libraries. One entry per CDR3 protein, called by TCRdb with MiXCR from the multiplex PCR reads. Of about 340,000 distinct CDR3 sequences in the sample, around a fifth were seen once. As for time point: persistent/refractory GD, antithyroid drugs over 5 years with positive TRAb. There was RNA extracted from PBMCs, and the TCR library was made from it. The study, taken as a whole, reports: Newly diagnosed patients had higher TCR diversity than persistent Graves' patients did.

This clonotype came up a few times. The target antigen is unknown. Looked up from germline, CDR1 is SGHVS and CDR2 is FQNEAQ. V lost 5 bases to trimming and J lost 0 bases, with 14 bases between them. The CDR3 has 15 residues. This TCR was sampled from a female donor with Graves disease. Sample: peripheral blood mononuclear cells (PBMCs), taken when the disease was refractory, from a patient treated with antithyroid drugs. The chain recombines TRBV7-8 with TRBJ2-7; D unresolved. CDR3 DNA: TGTGCCAGCAGCCCCCGTCGCGGCACCTCCTACGAGCAGTACTTC. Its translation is CASSPRRGTSYEQYF.